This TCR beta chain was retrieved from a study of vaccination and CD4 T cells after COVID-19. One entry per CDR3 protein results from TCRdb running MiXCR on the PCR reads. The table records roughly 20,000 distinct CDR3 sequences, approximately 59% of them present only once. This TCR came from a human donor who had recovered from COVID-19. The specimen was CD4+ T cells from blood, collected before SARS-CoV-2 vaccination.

The CDR3 protein is CATSTQQSDYEQYF. The DNA of the CDR3 is TGTGCCACCAGCACCCAGCAGTCGGACTACGAGCAGTACTTC. J is TRBJ2-7 and V is TRBV15, with D hard to call. CDR3 size: 14 residues. V gave up 4 bases and J gave up 3 bases, with 13 bases separating them. CDR1 and CDR2 from the germline V gene are LNHNV and YYDKDF (reference sequence).